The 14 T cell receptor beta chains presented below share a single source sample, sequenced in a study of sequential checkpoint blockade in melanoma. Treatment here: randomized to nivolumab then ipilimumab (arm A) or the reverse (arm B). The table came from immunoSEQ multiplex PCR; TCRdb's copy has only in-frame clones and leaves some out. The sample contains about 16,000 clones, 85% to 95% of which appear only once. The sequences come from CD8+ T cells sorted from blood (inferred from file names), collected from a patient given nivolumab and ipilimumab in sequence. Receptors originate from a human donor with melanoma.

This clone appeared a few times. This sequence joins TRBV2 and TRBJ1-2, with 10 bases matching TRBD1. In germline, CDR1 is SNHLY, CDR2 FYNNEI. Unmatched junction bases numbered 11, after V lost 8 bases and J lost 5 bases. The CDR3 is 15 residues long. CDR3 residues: CASPNTGTGEYGYTF. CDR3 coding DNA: TGTGCCAGCCCGAATACCGGGACAGGGGAGTATGGCTACACCTTC.

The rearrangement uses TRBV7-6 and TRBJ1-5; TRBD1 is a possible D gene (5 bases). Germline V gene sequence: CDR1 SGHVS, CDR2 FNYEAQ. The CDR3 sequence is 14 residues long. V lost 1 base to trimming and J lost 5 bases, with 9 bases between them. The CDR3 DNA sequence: TGTGCCAGCAGCTTAGGGGGCCCTCATCAGCCCCAGCATTTT. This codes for CASSLGGPHQPQHF.

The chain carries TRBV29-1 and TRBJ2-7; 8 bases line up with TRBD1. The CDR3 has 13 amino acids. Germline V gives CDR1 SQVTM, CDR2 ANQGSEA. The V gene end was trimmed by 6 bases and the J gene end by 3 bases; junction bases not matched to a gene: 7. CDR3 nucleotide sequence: TGCAGCGTGCTACAGGGGGATCGCTACGAGCAGTACTTC. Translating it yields CSVLQGDRYEQYF.

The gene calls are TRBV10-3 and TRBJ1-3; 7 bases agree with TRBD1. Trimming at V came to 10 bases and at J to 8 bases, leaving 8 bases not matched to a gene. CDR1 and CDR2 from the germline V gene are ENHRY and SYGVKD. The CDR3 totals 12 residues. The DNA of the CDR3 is TGTGCCACCGGACAGGAGACATACACCATATATTTT. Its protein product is CATGQETYTIYF.

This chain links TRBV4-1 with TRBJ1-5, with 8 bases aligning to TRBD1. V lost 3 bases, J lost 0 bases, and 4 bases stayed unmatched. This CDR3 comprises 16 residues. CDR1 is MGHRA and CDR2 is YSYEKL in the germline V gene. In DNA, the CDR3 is TGCGCCAGCAGCCAGGGGACAGGCTATAGCAATCAGCCCCAGCATTTT. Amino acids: CASSQGTGYSNQPQHF.

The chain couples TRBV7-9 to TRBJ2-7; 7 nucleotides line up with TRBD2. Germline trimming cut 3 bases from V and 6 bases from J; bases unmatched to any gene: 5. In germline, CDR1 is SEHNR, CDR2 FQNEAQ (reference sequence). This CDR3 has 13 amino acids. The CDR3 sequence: CASSLGGKSEQYF. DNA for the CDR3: TGTGCCAGCAGCTTGGGGGGGAAGTCCGAGCAGTACTTC.

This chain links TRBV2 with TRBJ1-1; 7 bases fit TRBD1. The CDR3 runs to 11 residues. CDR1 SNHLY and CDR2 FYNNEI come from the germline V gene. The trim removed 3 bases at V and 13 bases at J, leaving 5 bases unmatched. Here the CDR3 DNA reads TGTGCCAGCAGTGACCGGGACAGAATTTTCTTT. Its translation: CASSDRDRIFF.

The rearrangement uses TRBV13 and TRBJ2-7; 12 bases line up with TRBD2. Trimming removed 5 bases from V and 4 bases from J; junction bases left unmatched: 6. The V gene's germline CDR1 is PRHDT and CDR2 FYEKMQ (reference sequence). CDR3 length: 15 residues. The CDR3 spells CASSLSSGRAYEQYF. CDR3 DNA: TGTGCCAGCAGCCTATCTAGCGGGAGGGCGTACGAGCAGTACTTC.

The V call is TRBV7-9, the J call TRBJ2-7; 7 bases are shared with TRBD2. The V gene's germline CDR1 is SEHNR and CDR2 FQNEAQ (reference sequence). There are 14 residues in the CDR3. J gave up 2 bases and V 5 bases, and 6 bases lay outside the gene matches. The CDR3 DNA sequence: TGTGCCAGCAGCACCCCGGGGGGACCCTACGAGCAGTACTTC. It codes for CASSTPGGPYEQYF. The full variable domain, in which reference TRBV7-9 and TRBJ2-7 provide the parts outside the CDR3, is DTGVSQNPRHKITKRGQNVTFRCDPISEHNRLYWYRQTLGQGPEFLTYFQNEAQLEKSRLLSDRFSAERPKGSFSTLEIQRTEQGDSAMYLCASSTPGGPYEQYFGPGTRLTVT.

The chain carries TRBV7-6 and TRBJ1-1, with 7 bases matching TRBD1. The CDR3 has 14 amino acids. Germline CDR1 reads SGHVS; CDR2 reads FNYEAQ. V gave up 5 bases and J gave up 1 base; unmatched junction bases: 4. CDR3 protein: CASSRTGQNTEAFF. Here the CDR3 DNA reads TGTGCCAGCAGCCGGACAGGCCAGAACACTGAAGCTTTCTTT.

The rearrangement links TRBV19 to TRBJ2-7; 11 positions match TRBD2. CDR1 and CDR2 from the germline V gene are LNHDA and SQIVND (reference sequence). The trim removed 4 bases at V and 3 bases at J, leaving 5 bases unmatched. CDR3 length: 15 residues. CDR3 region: CASSTLAGGNYEQYF. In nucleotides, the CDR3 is TGTGCCAGTAGTACCCTAGCGGGAGGCAACTACGAGCAGTACTTC.

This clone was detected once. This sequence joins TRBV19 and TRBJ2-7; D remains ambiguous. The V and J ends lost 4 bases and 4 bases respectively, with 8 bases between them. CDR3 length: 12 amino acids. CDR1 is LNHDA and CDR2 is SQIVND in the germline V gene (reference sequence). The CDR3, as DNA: TGTGCCAGTAGTAACTCGAGATACGAGCAGTACTTC. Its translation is CASSNSRYEQYF.

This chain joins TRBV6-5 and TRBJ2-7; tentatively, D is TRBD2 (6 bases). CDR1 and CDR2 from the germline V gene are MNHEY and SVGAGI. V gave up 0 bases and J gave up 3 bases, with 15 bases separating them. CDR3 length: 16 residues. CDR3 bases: TGTGCCAGCAGTTACTCGAGTTGGAGGGCGGGCTACGAGCAGTACTTC. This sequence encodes CASSYSSWRAGYEQYF.

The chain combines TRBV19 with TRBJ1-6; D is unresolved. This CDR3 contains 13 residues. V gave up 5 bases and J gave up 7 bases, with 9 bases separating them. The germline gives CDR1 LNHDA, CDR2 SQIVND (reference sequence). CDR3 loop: CASSAGGNSPLHF. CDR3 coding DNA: TGTGCCAGTAGTGCCGGAGGCAATTCACCCCTCCACTTT.